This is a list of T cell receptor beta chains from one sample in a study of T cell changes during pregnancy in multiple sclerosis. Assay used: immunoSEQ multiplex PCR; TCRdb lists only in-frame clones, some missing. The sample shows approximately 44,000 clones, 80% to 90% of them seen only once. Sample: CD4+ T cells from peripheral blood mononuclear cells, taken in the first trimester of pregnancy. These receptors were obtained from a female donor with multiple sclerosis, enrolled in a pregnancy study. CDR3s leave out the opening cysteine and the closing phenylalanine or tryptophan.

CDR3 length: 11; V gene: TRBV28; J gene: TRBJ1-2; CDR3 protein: ATHGGRYYGYT
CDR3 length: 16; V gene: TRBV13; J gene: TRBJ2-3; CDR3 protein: ASSPEGLAGTDTDTQY
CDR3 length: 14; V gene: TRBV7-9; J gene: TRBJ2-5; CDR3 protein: ASSPLLGASQETQY
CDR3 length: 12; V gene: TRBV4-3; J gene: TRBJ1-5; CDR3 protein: ASSQDSGRQPQH
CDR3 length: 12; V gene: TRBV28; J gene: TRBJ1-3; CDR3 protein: ASRPHNAGNTIY
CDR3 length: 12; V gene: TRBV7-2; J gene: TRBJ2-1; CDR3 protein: ASSRGLPGDEQF
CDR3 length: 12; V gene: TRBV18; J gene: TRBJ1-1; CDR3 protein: ASSPQGLNTEAF
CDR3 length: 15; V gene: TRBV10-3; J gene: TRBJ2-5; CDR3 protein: AISERLAGGPQETQY
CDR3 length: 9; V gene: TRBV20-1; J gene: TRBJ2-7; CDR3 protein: SALLGYEQY
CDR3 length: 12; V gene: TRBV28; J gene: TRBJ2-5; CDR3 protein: ASTPGGAQETQY
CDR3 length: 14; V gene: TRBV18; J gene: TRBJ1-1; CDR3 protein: ASSPQNRDLNTEAF
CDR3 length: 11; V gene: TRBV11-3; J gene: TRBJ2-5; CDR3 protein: ASSPWAKETQY
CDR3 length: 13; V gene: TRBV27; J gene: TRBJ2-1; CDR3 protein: ASSSGQGARNEQF
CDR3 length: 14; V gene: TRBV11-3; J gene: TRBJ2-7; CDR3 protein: ASSLRGQGARREQY
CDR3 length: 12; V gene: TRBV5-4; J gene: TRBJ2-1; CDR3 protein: ASSPPGAYNEQF
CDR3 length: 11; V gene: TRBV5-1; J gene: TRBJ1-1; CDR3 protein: ASSLAQITEAF
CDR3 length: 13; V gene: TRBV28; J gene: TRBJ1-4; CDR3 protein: ASSPRQTTNEKLF
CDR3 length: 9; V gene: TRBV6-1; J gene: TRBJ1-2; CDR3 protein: ASSEYYGYT
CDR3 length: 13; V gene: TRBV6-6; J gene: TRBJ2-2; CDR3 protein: ASSQAGGNTGELF
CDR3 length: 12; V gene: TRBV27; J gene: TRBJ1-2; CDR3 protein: ASSPRPSGDGYT
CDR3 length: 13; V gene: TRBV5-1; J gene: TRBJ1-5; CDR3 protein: ASSPGGRGNQPQH
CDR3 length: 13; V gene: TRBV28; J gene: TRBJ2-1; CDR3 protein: ASTPGVAAYNEQF
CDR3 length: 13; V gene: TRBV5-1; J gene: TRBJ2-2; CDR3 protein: ASSAGLPSPGELF
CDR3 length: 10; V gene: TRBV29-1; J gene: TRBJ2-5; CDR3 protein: SVEYSQETQY
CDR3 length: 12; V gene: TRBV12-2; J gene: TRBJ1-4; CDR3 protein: ASRFNPRDEKLF
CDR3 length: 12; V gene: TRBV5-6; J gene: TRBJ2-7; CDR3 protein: ASTMRPILYEQY
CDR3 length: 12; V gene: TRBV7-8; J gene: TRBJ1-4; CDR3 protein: ASSFGRGAEKLF
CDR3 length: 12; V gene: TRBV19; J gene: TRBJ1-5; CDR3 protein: ASSIEGARQPQH
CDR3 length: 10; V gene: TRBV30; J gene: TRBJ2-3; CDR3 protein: AWSRGTDTQY
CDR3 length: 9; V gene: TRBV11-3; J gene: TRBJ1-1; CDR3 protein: ASSLWGEAF
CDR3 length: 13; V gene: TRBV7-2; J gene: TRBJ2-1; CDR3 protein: ASSPEGTNYNEQF
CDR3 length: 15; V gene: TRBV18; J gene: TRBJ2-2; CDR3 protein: ASSPSPQGLNTGELF
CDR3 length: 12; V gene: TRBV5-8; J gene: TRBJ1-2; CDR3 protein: ASRKSGADYGYT
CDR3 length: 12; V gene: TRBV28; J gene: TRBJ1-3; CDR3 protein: ASSFYRAGNTIY
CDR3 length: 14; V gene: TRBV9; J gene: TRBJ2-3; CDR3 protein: ASSVVNGLPTDTQY
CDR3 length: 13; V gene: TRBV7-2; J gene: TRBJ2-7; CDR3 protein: ASSSGLAGGYEQY
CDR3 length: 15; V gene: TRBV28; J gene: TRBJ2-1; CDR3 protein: ASRPGGLAGEQNEQF